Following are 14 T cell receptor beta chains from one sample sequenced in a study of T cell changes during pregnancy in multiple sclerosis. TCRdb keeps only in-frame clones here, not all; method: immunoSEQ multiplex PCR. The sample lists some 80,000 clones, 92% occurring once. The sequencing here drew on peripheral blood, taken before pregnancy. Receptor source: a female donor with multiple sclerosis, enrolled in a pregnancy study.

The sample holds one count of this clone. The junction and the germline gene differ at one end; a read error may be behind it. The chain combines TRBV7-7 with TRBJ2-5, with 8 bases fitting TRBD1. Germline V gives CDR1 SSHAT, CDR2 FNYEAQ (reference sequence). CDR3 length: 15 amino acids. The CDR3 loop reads CASSLGAGGPETQYF. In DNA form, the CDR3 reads TGTGCTAGCAGCTTAGGAGCAGGGGGCCCTGAGACCCAGTACTTC.

The CDR3 region has the DNA TGTGCCAGCTCCTCGGGACAGGGGTACGACAATGAGCAGTTCTTC. Translation gives CASSSGQGYDNEQFF. The gene calls are TRBV18 and TRBJ2-1, with 10 bases aligning to TRBD1. Trimming cost V 6 bases and J 5 bases; bases outside gene matches: 7. This CDR3 region has 15 residues. CDR1 is KGHSH and CDR2 is LQKENI in the germline V gene.

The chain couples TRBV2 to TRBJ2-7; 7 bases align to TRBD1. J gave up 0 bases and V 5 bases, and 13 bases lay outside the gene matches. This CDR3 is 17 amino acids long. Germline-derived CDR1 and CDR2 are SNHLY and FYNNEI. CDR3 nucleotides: TGTGCCAGCAGTAAAGAACAGGGGCTCTGGAGCTCCTACGAGCAGTACTTC. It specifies CASSKEQGLWSSYEQYF.

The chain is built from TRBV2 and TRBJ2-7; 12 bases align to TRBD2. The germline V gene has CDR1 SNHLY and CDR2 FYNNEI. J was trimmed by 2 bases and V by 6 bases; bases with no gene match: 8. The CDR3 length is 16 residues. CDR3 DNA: TGTGCCAGCAGGTCTACTAGCGGGGGGAAACCCTACGAGCAGTACTTC. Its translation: CASRSTSGGKPYEQYF.

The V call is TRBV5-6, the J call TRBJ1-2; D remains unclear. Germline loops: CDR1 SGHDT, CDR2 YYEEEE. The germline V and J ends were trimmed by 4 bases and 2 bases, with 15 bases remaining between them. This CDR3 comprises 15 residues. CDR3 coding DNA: TGTGCCAGCAGCCTAAGAGAGACGGGGAACTATGGCTACACCTTC. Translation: CASSLRETGNYGYTF.

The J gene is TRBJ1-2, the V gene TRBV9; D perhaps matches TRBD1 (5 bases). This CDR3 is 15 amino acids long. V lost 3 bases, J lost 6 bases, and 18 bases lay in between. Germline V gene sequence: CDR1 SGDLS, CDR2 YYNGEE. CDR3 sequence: CASSASPREVDGYTF. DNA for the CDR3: TGTGCCAGCAGCGCTTCCCCCAGGGAAGTGGATGGCTACACCTTC.

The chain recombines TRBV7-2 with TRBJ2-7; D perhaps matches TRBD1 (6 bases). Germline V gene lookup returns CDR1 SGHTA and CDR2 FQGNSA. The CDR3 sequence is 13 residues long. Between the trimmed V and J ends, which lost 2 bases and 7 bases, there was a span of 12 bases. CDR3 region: CASSLSWGQEQYF. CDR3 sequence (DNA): TGTGCCAGCAGCTTAAGCTGGGGGCAAGAGCAGTACTTC.

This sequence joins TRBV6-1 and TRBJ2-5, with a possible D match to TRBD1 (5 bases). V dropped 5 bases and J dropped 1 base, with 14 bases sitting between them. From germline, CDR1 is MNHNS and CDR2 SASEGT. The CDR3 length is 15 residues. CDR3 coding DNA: TGTGCCAGCAGTCCACGACAGAATCTCCAAGAGACCCAGTACTTC. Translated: CASSPRQNLQETQYF.

CDR3 residues: CASSRFGDEQYF. CDR3 nucleotides: TGTGCCAGCAGCCGATTCGGGGACGAGCAGTACTTC. The chain couples TRBV28 to TRBJ2-7, with a weak D call TRBD2 (5 bases). Trimming took 6 bases from V and 5 from J, leaving 11 bases between them. The length of the CDR3 is 12 residues. Germline loops: CDR1 MDHEN, CDR2 SYDVKM.

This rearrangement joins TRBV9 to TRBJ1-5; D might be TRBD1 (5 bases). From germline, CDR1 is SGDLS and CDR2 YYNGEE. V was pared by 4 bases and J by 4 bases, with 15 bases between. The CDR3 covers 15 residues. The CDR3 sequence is CASSPGGGLNQPQHF. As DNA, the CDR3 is TGTGCCAGCAGCCCCGGGGGAGGGCTAAATCAGCCCCAGCATTTT.

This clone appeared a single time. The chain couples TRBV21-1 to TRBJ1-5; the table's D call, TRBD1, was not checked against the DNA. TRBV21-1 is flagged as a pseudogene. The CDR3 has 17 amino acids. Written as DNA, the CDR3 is TGTGCCAGCAGCAAAGGAAAAACAGCATATAGCAATCAGCCCCAGCATTTT. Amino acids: CASSKGKTAYSNQPQHF.

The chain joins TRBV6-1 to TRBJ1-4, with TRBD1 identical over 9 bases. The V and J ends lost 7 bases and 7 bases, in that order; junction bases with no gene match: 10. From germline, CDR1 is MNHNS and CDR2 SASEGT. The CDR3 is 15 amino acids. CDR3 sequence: CASTPYRGRAEKLFF. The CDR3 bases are TGTGCCAGCACCCCCTACAGGGGGCGAGCTGAAAAACTGTTTTTT.

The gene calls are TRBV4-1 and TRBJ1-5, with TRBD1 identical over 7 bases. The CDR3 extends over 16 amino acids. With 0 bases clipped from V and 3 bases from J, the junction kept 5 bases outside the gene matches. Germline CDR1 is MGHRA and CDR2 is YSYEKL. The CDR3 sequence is CASSQDAGQSNQPQHF. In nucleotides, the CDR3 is TGCGCCAGCAGCCAAGATGCGGGACAGTCCAATCAGCCCCAGCATTTT.

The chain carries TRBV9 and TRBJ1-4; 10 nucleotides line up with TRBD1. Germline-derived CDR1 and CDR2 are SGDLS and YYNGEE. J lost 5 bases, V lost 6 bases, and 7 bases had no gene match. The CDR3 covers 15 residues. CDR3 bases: TGTGCCAGCACCCGCTGGGGACAGGGGAATGAAAAACTGTTTTTT. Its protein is CASTRWGQGNEKLFF.